What follows is one T cell receptor (beta chain) and its context. The length of the CDR3 is 16 residues. Germline V lookup: CDR1 LNHNV, CDR2 YYDKDF (reference sequence). After removal of 2 bases from V and 5 bases from J, the junction contained 5 bases not matched to a gene. These data come from a study of blood T cell repertoires in COVID-19. This table comes from immunoSEQ multiplex PCR, and its TCRdb copy is limited to in-frame clones, with some not included. The sample holds 320,000 or so clones; 75% to 90% are singletons and the top ten take 1.5% to 2%. This TCR was sampled from a woman in her 30s who had been exposed to COVID-19. This chain uses TRBV15 with TRBJ2-5, with 13 bases fitting TRBD2. Sequenced input: PBMCs or T cells enriched from blood (not recorded which). The CDR3 sequence: CATSRRTSGGRETQYF. DNA for the CDR3: TGTGCCACCAGCAGAAGGACTAGCGGGGGCCGGGAGACCCAGTACTTC.